This T cell receptor beta chain was documented in a study of spatial heterogeneity in lung cancer. Study overall: Available follow-up PBMC samples, collected a median of around two years post-resection, were sequenced. Study-wide results and limits: Ubiquitous expanded tumor TCRs surfaced in blood more at resection than they did at follow-up.

TCRdb re-called the 5' RACE reads through MiXCR, storing one row per CDR3 protein. The sample yields more than 40,000 distinct CDR3 sequences, 20% to 25% seen once. Time point meaning: blood at routine non-recurrence follow-up after resection. Sequencing was performed on whole RNA extracted from tumor and nontumor lung tissue, or from frozen PBMC, and the material was left unsorted. From germline, CDR1 is MNHEY and CDR2 SVGEGT. The CDR3 is 12 amino acids. V lost 6 bases and J lost 4, with 8 bases in between. This clonotype was detected ten times or more. Antigen unknown. The chain carries TRBV6-2 or TRBV6-3 and TRBJ2-3, with D hard to call. The receptor comes from a female donor with early-stage non-small cell lung cancer. The source material was PBMCs, sampled at follow-up. DNA for the CDR3: TGTGCCAGCAGCCCCCCCGCAGATACGCAGTATTTT. Protein product: CASSPPADTQYF.